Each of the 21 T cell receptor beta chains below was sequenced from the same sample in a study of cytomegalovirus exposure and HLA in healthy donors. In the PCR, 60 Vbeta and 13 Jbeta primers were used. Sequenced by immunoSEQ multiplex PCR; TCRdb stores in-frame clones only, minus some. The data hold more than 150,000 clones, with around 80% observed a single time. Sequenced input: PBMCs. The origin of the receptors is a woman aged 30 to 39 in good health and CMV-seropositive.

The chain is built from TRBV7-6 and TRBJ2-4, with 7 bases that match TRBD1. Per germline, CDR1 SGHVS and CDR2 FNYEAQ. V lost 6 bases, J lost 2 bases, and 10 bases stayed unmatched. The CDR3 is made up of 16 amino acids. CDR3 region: CASRSDRVLPKNIQYF. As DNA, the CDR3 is TGTGCCAGCAGATCCGACAGGGTTTTACCCAAAAACATTCAGTACTTC.

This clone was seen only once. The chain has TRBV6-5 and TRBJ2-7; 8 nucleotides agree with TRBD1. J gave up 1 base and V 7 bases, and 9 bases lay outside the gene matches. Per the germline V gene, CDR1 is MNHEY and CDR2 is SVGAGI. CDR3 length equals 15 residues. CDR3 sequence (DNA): TGTGCCAGCACCACCCATCGGACAGGGTCCTACGAGCAGTACTTC. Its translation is CASTTHRTGSYEQYF.

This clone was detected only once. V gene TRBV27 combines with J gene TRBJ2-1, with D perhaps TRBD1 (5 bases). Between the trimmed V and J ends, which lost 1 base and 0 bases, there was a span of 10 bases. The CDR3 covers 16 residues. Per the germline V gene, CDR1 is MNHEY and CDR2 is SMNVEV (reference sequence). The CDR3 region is CASSLFQGGSYNEQFF. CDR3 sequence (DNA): TGTGCCAGCAGTTTATTTCAGGGTGGCTCCTACAATGAGCAGTTCTTC.

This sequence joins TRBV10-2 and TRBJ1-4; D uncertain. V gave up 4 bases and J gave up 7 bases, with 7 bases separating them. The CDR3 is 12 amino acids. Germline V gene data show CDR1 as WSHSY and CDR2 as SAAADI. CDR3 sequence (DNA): TGCGCCAGCAGTGCCCTCTTTGAAAAACTGTTTTTT. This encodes CASSALFEKLFF.

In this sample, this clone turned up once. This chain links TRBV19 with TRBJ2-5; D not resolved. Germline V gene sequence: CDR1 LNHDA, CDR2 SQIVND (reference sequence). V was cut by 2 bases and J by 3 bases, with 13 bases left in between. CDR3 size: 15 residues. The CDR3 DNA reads TGTGCCAGTAGTATATCCTCCAACAGAAAAGAGACCCAGTACTTC. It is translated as CASSISSNRKETQYF.

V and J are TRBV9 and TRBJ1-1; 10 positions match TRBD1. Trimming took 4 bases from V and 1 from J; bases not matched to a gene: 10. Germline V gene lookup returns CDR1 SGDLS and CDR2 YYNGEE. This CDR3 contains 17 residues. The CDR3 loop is CASSSPTGGKGNTEAFF. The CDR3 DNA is TGTGCCAGCAGCTCGCCGACAGGGGGCAAGGGGAACACTGAAGCTTTCTTT.

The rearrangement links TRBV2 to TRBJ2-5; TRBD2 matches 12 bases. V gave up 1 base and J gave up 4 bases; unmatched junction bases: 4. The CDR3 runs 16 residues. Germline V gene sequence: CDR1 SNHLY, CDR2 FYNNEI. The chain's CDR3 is CASSEDASGGGETQYF. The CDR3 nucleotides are TGTGCCAGCAGTGAAGACGCTAGCGGGGGGGGAGAGACCCAGTACTTC.

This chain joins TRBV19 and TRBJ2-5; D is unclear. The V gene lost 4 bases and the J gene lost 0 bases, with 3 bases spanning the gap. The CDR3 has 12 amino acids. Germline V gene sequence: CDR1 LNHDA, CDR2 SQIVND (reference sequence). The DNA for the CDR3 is TGTGCCAGTAGTACCAACCAAGAGACCCAGTACTTC. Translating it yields CASSTNQETQYF.

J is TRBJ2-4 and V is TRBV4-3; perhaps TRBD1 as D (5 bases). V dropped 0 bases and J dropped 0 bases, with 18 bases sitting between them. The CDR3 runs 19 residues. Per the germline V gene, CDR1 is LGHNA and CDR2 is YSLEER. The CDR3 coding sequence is TGCGCCAGCAGCCAAGAAACCAGCGTTGGACAACTAGCCAAAAACATTCAGTACTTC. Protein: CASSQETSVGQLAKNIQYF.

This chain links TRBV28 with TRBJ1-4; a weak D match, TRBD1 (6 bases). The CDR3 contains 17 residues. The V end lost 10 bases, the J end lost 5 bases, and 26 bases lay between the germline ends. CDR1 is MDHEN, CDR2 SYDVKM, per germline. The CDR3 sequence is CATSGNAPGHYNEKLFF. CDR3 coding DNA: TGTGCCACCAGCGGAAATGCCCCGGGACACTACAATGAAAAACTGTTTTTT.

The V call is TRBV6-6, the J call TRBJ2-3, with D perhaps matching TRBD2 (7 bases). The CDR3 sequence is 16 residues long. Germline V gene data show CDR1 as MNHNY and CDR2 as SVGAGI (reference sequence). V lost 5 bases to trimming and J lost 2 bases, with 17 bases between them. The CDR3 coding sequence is TGTGCCAGCAGTCCTTGGGGGGGCGGGGACACAGATACGCAGTATTTT. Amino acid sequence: CASSPWGGGDTDTQYF.

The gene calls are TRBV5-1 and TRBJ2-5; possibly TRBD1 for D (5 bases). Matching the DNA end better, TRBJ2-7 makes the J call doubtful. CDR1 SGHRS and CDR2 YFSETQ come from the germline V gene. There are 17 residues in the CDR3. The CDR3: CASSLLKQEDRTYEQYF. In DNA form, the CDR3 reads TGCGCCAGCAGCTTGTTGAAACAGGAAGACCGAACCTACGAGCAGTACTTC.

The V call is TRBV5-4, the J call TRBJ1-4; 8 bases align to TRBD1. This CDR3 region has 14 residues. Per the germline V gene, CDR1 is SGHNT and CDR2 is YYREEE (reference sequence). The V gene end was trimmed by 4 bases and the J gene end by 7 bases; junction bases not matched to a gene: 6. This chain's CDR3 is CASSGGTGGEKLFF. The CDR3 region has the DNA TGTGCCAGCAGCGGAGGGACAGGTGGTGAAAAACTGTTTTTT.

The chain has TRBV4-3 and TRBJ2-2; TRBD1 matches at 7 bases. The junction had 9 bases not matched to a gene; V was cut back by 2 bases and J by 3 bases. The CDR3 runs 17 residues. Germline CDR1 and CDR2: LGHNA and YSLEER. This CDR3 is CASSQQATGLDTGELFF. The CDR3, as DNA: TGCGCCAGCAGCCAACAAGCGACAGGGCTCGACACCGGGGAGCTGTTTTTT.

The DNA of the CDR3 is TGTGCCAGCAGCTGGGACAGGGGGTATTATGAGCAGTTCTTC. Translating gives CASSWDRGYYEQFF. The chain combines TRBV5-8 with TRBJ2-1, with 11 bases fitting TRBD1. Per germline, CDR1 SGHTS and CDR2 YDEGEE. Unmatched junction bases numbered 4, after V lost 3 bases and J lost 8 bases. CDR3 length: 14 amino acids.

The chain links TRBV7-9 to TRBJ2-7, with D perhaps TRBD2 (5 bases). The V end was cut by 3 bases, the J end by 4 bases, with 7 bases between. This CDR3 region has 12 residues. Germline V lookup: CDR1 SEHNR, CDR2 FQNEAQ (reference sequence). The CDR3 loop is CASSFSGYEQYF. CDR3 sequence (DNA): TGTGCCAGCAGCTTTTCGGGGTACGAGCAGTACTTC.

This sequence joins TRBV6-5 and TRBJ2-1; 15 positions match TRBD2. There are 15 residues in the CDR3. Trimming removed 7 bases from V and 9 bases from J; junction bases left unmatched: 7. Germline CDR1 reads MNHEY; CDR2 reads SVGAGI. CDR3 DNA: TGTGCCAGCATCGGACTAGCGGGGGGGCTAAGTGAGCAGTTCTTC. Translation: CASIGLAGGLSEQFF.

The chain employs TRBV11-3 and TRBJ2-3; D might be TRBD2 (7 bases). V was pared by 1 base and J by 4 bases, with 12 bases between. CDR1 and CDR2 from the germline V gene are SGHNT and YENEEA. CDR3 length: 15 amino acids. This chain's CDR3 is CASSLAGGLPDTQYF. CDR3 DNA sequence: TGTGCCAGCAGCTTAGCGGGGGGCCTCCCAGATACGCAGTATTTT.

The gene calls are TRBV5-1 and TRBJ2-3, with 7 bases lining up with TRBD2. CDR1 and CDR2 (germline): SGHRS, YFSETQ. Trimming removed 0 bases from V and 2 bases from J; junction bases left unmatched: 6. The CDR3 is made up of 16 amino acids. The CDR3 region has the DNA TGCGCCAGCAGCTTGGTAGTAGCGGGCCCCACAGATACGCAGTATTTT. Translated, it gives CASSLVVAGPTDTQYF.

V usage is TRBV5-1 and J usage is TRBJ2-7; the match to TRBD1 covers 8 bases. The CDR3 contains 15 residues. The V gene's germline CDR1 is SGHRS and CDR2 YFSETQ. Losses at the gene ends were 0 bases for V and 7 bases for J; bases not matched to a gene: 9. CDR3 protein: CASSLGGTGYSEQYF. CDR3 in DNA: TGCGCCAGCAGCTTGGGTGGGACAGGCTACTCGGAGCAGTACTTC. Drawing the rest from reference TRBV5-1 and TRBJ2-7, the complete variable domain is KAGVTQTPRYLIKTRGQQVTLSCSPISGHRSVSWYQQTPGQGLQFLFEYFSETQRNKGNFPGRFSGRQFSNSRSEMNVSTLELGDSALYLCASSLGGTGYSEQYFGPGTRLTVT.

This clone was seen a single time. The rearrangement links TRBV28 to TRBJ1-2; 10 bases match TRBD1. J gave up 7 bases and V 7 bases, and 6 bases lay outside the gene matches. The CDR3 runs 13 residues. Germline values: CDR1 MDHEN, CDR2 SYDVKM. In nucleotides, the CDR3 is TGTGCCAGCACCTTAAGGACAGGGGGTGGCTACACCTTC. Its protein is CASTLRTGGGYTF.